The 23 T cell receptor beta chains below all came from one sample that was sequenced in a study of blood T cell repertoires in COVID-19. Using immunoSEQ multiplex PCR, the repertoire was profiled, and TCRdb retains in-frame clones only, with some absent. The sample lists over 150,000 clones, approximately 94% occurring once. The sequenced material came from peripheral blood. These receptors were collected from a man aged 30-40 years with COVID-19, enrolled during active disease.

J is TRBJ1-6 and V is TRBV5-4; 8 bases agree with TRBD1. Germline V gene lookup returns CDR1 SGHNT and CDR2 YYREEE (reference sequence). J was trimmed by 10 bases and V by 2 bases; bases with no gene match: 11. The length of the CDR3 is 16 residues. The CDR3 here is CASSFYRTGMVSPLHF. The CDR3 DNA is TGTGCCAGCAGCTTCTACCGGACAGGGATGGTGTCACCCCTCCACTTT.

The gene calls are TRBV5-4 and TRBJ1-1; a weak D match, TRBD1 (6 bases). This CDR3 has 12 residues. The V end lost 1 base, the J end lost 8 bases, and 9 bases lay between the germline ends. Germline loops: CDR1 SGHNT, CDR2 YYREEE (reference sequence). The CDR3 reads CASSLPGDEAFF. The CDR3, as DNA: TGTGCCAGCAGCTTGCCAGGGGACGAAGCTTTCTTT.

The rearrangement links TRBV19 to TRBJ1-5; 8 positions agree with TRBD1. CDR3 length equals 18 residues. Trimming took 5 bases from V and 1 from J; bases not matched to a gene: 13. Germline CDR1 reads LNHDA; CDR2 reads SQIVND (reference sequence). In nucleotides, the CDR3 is TGTGCCAGTAGTTGGGCGGCAGGGGGCACGTTGAGCAATCAGCCCCAGCATTTT. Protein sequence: CASSWAAGGTLSNQPQHF.

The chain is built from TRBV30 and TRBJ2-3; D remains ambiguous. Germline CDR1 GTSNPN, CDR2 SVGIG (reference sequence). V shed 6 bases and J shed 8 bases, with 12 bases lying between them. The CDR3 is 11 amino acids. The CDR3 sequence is CACTTLGTQYF. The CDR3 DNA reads TGTGCCTGCACTACCTTAGGTACGCAGTATTTT.

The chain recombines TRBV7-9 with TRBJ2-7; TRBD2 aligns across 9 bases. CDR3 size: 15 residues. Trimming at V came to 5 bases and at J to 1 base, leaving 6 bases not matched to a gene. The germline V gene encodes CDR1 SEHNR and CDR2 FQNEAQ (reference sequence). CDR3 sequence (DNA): TGTGCCAGCAGCCCCGGACTAGCGCAATCCTACGAGCAGTACTTC. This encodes CASSPGLAQSYEQYF.

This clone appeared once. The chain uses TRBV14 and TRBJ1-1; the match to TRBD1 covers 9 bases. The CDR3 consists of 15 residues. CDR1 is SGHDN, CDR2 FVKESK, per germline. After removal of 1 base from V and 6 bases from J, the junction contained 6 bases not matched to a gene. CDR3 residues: CASSQARQGGSEAFF. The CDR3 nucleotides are TGTGCCAGCAGCCAAGCTCGACAGGGGGGCTCTGAAGCTTTCTTT. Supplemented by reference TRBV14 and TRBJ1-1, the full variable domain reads EAGVTQFPSHSVIEKGQTVTLRCDPISGHDNLYWYRRVMGKEIKFLLHFVKESKQDESGMPNNRFLAERTGGTYSTLKVQPAELEDSGVYFCASSQARQGGSEAFFGQGTRLTVV.

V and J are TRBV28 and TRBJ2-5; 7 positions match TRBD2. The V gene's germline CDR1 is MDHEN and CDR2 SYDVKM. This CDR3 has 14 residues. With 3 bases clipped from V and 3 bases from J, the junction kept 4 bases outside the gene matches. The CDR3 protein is CASSFGLAEETQYF. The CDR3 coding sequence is TGTGCCAGCAGTTTTGGGCTAGCGGAAGAGACCCAGTACTTC.

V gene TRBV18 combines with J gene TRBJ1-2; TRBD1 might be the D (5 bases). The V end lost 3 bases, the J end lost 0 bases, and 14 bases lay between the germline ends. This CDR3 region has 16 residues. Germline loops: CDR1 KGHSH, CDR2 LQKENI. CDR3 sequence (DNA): TGTGCCAGCTCACCGGAACAGGCAGCTTCTAACTATGGCTACACCTTC. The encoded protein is CASSPEQAASNYGYTF.

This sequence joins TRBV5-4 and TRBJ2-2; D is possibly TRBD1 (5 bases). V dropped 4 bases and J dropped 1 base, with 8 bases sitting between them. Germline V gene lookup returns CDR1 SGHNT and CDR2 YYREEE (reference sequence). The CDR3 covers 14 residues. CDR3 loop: CASSPGQNTGELFF. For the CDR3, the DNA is TGTGCCAGCAGCCCCGGACAGAACACCGGGGAGCTGTTTTTT.

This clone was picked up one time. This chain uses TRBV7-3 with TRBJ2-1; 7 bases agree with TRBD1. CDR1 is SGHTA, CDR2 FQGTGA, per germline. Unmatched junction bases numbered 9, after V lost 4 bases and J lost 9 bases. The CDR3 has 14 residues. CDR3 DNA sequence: TGTGCCAGCAGCTCCACAGGGGAGAGGGGTGAGCAGTTCTTC. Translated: CASSSTGERGEQFF.

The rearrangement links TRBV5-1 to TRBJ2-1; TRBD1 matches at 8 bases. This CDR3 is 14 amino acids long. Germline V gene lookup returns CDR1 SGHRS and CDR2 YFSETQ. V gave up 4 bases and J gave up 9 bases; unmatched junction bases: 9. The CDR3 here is CASSEGQEMSEQFF. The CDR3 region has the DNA TGCGCCAGCAGCGAGGGACAGGAGATGAGTGAGCAGTTCTTC.

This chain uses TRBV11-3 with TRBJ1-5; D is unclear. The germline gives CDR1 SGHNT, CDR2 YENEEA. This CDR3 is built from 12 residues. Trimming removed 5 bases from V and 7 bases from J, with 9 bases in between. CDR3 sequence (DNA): TGTGCCAGCAGCCCCGGGTTGCAGCCCCAGCATTTT. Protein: CASSPGLQPQHF.

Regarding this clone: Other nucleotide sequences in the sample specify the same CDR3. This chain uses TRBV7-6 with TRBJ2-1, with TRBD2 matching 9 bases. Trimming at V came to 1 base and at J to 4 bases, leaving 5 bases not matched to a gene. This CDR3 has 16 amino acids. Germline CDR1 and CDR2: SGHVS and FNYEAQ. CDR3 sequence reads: CASSLEAGGHYNEQFF. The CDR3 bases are TGTGCCAGCAGCTTAGAGGCGGGGGGGCATTACAATGAGCAGTTCTTC.

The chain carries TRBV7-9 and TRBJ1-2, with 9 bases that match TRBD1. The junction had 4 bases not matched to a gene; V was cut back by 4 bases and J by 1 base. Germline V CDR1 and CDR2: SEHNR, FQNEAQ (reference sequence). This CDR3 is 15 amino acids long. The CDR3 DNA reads TGTGCCAGCAGCTCCGACAGGGGGGGTAACTATGGCTACACCTTC. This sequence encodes CASSSDRGGNYGYTF.

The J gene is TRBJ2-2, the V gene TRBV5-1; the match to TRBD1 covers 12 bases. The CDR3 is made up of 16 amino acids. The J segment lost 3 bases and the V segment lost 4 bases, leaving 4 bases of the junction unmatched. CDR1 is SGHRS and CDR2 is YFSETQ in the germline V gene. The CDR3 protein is CASSPGQGADTGELFF. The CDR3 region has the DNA TGCGCCAGCAGCCCGGGACAGGGGGCAGACACCGGGGAGCTGTTTTTT.

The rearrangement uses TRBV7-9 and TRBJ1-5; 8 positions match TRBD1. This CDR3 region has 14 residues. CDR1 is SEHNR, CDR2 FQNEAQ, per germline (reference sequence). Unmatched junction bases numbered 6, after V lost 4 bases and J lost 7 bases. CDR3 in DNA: TGTGCCAGCAGCTCAGCAGACAGGGGACAGCCCCAGCATTTT. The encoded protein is CASSSADRGQPQHF.

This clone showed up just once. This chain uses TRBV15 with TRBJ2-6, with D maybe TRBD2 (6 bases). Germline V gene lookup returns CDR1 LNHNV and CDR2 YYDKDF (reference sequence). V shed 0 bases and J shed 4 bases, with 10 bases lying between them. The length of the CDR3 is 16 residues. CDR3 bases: TGTGCCACCAGCAGAGATCGGAGGGACGGGGCCAACGTCCTGACTTTC. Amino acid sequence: CATSRDRRDGANVLTF.

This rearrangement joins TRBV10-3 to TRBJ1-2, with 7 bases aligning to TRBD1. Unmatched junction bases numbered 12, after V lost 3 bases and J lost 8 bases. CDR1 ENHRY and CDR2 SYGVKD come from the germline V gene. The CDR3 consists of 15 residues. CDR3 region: CAISDGDRNQRGYTF. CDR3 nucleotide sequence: TGTGCCATCAGTGACGGGGACAGAAACCAGCGGGGCTACACCTTC.

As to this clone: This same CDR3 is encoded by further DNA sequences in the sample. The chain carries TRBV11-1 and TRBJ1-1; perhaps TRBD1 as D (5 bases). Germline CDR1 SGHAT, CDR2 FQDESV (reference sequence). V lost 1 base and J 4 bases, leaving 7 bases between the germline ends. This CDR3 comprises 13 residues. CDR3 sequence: CASSLGRGTEAFF. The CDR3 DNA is TGTGCCAGCAGCTTAGGAAGGGGCACTGAAGCTTTCTTT.

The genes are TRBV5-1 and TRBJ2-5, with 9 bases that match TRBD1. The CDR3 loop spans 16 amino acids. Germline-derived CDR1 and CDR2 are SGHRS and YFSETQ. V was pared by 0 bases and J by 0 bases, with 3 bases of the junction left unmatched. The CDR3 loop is CASSLVGTGYQETQYF. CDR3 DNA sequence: TGCGCCAGCAGCTTGGTTGGGACAGGGTACCAAGAGACCCAGTACTTC.

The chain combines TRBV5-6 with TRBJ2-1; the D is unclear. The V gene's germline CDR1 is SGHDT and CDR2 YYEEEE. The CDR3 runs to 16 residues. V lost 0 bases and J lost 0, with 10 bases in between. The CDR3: CASSLVSRLSYNEQFF. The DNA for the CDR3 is TGTGCCAGCAGCTTGGTTAGTAGACTCTCCTACAATGAGCAGTTCTTC. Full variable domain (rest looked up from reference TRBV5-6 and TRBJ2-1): DAGVTQSPTHLIKTRGQQVTLRCSPKSGHDTVSWYQQALGQGPQFIFQYYEEEERQRGNFPDRFSGHQFPNYSSELNVNALLLGDSALYLCASSLVSRLSYNEQFFGPGTRLTVL.

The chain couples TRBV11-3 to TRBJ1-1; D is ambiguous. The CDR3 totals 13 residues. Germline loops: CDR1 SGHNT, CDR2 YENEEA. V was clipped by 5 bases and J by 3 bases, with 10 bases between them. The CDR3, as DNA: TGTGCCAGCAGCACACAGCAGGACACTGAAGCTTTCTTT. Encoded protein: CASSTQQDTEAFF.

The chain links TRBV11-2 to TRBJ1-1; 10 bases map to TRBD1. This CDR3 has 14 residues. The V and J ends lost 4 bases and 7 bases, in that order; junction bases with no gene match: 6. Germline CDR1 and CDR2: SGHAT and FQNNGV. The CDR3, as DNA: TGTGCCAGCAGCTCCCCCGGGACAGGGGTTGAAGCTTTCTTT. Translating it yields CASSSPGTGVEAFF.